The clone carrying this T cell receptor (beta chain) was detected ten times or more. Its antigen remains unidentified. iRepertoire HTBI primers and Arm-PCR of CDR3 regions built TCR beta libraries. TCRdb re-derived calls from the multiplex PCR reads in MiXCR, one entry per CDR3 protein. The profile covers a few hundred thousand distinct CDR3 sequences, with about a quarter appearing a single time and approximately 25% taken by the ten largest. Per the germline V gene, CDR1 is LNHNV and CDR2 is YYDKDF (reference sequence). The V end lost 5 bases, the J end lost 5 bases, and 19 bases lay between the germline ends. The CDR3 is made up of 15 amino acids. This sample is part of a study of regulatory T cells in long-lasting Graves disease. Overall study: The criterion for persistent Graves' disease was over 5 years of antithyroid drugs with positive TSH receptor antibodies. Study-level results: TRBV28, TRBJ1-2 and TRBJ2-5 emerged as the favored segments in persistent disease.

Time point denoted: persistent/refractory GD, antithyroid drugs over 5 years with positive TRAb. The TCR library used RNA extracted from PBMCs. Diagnoses of Graves' disease were made by American Thyroid Association guidelines. This sequence joins TRBV15 and TRBJ2-7; D not certain. The receptor's source is a female donor with Graves disease. This specimen was peripheral blood mononuclear cells (PBMCs), taken when the disease was refractory, from a patient treated with antithyroid drugs. The CDR3 DNA sequence: TGTGCCACCAGCGTAGGCGTAGAGAGAACCCACGAGCAGTACTTC. This codes for CATSVGVERTHEQYF.